This TCR beta chain was captured in a study of blood T cell repertoires in COVID-19. Across the study: Sites across the United States, Italy and Spain contributed samples from acute and convalescent COVID-19. Sources were T cells, B-cell-depleted T cells, or PBMCs; the material itself was cDNA or gDNA.

Per the original methods: Researchers report that nucleated cell counts were estimated from reference gene primer amplification. Assay used: immunoSEQ multiplex PCR; TCRdb lists only in-frame clones, some missing. That table supplies the V and J calls and clone size; D and trimming were determined from the DNA. Among some 250,000 clones, around 83% were seen once, and the ten largest hold 4.5% to 7%. CDR1 is ENHRY, CDR2 SYGVKD, per germline. V lost 6 bases and J 10 bases, leaving 15 bases between the germline ends. This CDR3 is built from 12 residues. The TCR was taken from a man of 80 years or more with acute or convalescent COVID-19. The V and J genes are TRBV10-3 and TRBJ1-1; weak D call: TRBD1 (5 bases). Sequenced: peripheral blood. The CDR3, as DNA: TGTGCCATCAGCCGGGGGGGGGTAGCAGCTTTCTTT. It encodes CAISRGGVAAFF.